The 30 T cell receptor beta chains below come from one sample, sequenced in a study of a mutant IDH1 vaccine in newly diagnosed glioma. Measured with immunoSEQ multiplex PCR; TCRdb has only the in-frame clones, and not every one. Of 85,000 to 100,000 clones listed, 83% are singletons. Time point described: baseline, week 1 (first vaccination visit). Regarding treatment: pre-vaccination baseline after standard-of-care therapy. This specimen was PBMCs, taken from a glioma patient treated with radiotherapy, temozolomide or both. All receptors come from a woman aged 50 to 65 with glioma.

The DNA of the CDR3 is TGTGCCAGCAGTCGGACAGGGATAGGCACTGAAGCTTTCTTT. Amino acids: CASSRTGIGTEAFF. The V gene is TRBV6-5, the J gene TRBJ1-1; 8 bases are a match to TRBD1. With 5 bases clipped from V and 4 bases from J, the junction kept 6 bases outside the gene matches. Germline values: CDR1 MNHEY, CDR2 SVGAGI. The CDR3 covers 14 residues.

The CDR3 loop reads CASSYSVITDTQYF. The DNA for the CDR3 is TGTGCCAGCAGTTACTCGGTAATCACAGATACGCAGTATTTT. V and J are TRBV6-6 and TRBJ2-3, with no clear D. The germline V gene encodes CDR1 MNHNY and CDR2 SVGAGI (reference sequence). This CDR3 spans 14 amino acids. V dropped 0 bases and J dropped 2 bases, with 6 bases sitting between them.

This chain links TRBV2 with TRBJ1-2; no definite D call. Germline loops: CDR1 SNHLY, CDR2 FYNNEI. V was clipped by 4 bases and J by 8 bases, with 8 bases between them. CDR3 length: 11 residues. The CDR3: CASSASGGYTF. DNA for the CDR3: TGTGCCAGCAGTGCGTCCGGGGGCTACACCTTC. Based on the CDR3 plus reference TRBV2 and TRBJ1-2, the full variable domain is EPEVTQTPSHQVTQMGQEVILRCVPISNHLYFYWYRQILGQKVEFLVSFYNNEISEKSEIFDDQFSVERPDGSNFTLKIRSTKLEDSAMYFCASSASGGYTFGSGTRLTVV.

The table lists this clone with a count of one. The chain carries TRBV27 and TRBJ1-6; D perhaps matches TRBD1 (6 bases). This CDR3 is 18 amino acids long. Per germline, CDR1 MNHEY and CDR2 SMNVEV (reference sequence). The V end lost 2 bases, the J end lost 0 bases, and 14 bases lay between the germline ends. CDR3 nucleotides: TGTGCCAGCAGTTTAAAGGGGGGGAAGAGCTCCTATAATTCACCCCTCCACTTT. As protein: CASSLKGGKSSYNSPLHF.

V usage is TRBV4-3 and J usage is TRBJ2-3; 10 bases are shared with TRBD2. V shed 0 bases, J shed 3 bases, and the junction held 3 bases outside the gene matches. Germline values: CDR1 LGHNA, CDR2 YSLEER. This CDR3 region has 16 residues. The CDR3 region has the DNA TGCGCCAGCAGCCAAGATCTAGCGGGGGCTACAGATACGCAGTATTTT. This translates into CASSQDLAGATDTQYF.

CDR3 loop: CASSQWATNEKLFF. For the CDR3, the DNA is TGCGCCAGCAGCCAATGGGCCACTAATGAAAAACTGTTTTTT. The genes are TRBV4-3 and TRBJ1-4; D unresolved. The CDR3 sequence is 14 residues long. The germline gives CDR1 LGHNA, CDR2 YSLEER. V dropped 2 bases and J dropped 2 bases, with 6 bases sitting between them.

V is TRBV7-9 and J is TRBJ1-1; D unresolved. V lost 6 bases, J lost 4 bases, and 15 bases lay in between. CDR1 and CDR2 (germline): SEHNR, FQNEAQ (reference sequence). CDR3 size: 14 residues. The CDR3 region is CASRGEVGFTEAFF. The DNA for the CDR3 is TGTGCCAGCAGGGGTGAGGTGGGGTTCACTGAAGCTTTCTTT.

The chain employs TRBV7-2 and TRBJ1-2; TRBD1 agrees at 10 bases. V dropped 9 bases and J dropped 6; count of bases not matched to a gene: 4. Germline V gene lookup returns CDR1 SGHTA and CDR2 FQGNSA. CDR3 length equals 12 residues. The CDR3 coding sequence is TGTGCCAGTTCGACAGGGGGCGATGGCTACACCTTC. It encodes CASSTGGDGYTF.

V gene TRBV6-1 combines with J gene TRBJ1-4; D ambiguous. Germline V lookup: CDR1 MNHNS, CDR2 SASEGT. This CDR3 region has 14 residues. V lost 6 bases, J lost 5 bases, and 13 bases lay in between. This CDR3 reads CASSATAANEKLFF. The CDR3 DNA reads TGTGCCAGCAGCGCGACGGCCGCCAATGAAAAACTGTTTTTT.

The chain is built from TRBV7-9 and TRBJ1-1, with D perhaps matching TRBD1 (5 bases). V was cut by 5 bases and J by 3 bases, with 13 bases left in between. Germline V gene lookup returns CDR1 SEHNR and CDR2 FQNEAQ (reference sequence). The CDR3 is made up of 14 amino acids. The CDR3 DNA follows: TGTGCCAGCAGCGAACAGAGGGGACACACTGAAGCTTTCTTT. Translating it yields CASSEQRGHTEAFF.

This clone has just a few counts. This CDR3 reads CASSTPRNTEAFF. DNA of the CDR3: TGTGCCAGCAGTACCCCACGGAACACTGAAGCTTTCTTT. The V gene is TRBV27, the J gene TRBJ1-1; D is undetermined. CDR1 and CDR2 from the germline V gene are MNHEY and SMNVEV (reference sequence). There are 13 residues in the CDR3. Trimming shortened V by 5 bases and J by 1 base, and 8 bases separated the two germline ends.

The chain has TRBV5-1 and TRBJ1-6; 7 bases fit TRBD1. Germline trimming cut 4 bases from V and 4 bases from J; bases unmatched to any gene: 5. There are 15 residues in the CDR3. Germline CDR1 is SGHRS and CDR2 is YFSETQ. The CDR3 reads CASSAQTGYNSPLHF. DNA for the CDR3: TGCGCCAGCAGCGCCCAGACAGGGTATAATTCACCCCTCCACTTT. Full variable domain (missing parts from reference TRBV5-1 and TRBJ1-6): KAGVTQTPRYLIKTRGQQVTLSCSPISGHRSVSWYQQTPGQGLQFLFEYFSETQRNKGNFPGRFSGRQFSNSRSEMNVSTLELGDSALYLCASSAQTGYNSPLHFGNGTRLTVT.

J is TRBJ1-5 and V is TRBV14, with D possibly matching TRBD1 (5 bases). This CDR3 is 14 amino acids long. Germline CDR1 is SGHDN and CDR2 is FVKESK. Trimming removed 1 base at V and 7 bases at J, with 11 bases between. CDR3 sequence (DNA): TGTGCCAGCAGCCAAGGGAATGAGGGGCAGCCCCAGCATTTT. The encoded protein is CASSQGNEGQPQHF.

This clone came up a few times. This chain uses TRBV9 with TRBJ1-4; D ambiguous. The CDR3 extends over 15 amino acids. V was clipped by 4 bases and J by 0 bases, with 10 bases between them. The germline V gene encodes CDR1 SGDLS and CDR2 YYNGEE. CDR3 protein: CASSPQDPTNEKLFF. CDR3 nucleotide sequence: TGTGCCAGCAGCCCCCAAGACCCAACTAATGAAAAACTGTTTTTT.

The chain recombines TRBV18 with TRBJ2-2, with D uncertain. The CDR3 totals 16 residues. Germline V gene data show CDR1 as KGHSH and CDR2 as LQKENI. V lost 0 bases and J lost 5, with 13 bases in between. The CDR3 protein is CASSPPFQTRTGELFF. The CDR3 nucleotides read TGTGCCAGCTCACCACCGTTCCAGACGCGGACCGGGGAGCTGTTTTTT.

The chain's CDR3 is CASSQGDRRYEQYF. In nucleotides, the CDR3 is TGTGCCAGCAGCCAGGGGGACAGACGCTACGAGCAGTACTTC. The chain has TRBV14 and TRBJ2-7; TRBD1 matches at 7 bases. Germline CDR1 reads SGHDN; CDR2 reads FVKESK. CDR3 length equals 14 residues. V lost 3 bases to trimming and J lost 3 bases; unmatched junction nucleotides: 5.

This chain connects TRBV5-6 to TRBJ1-3; D uncertain. This CDR3 is 16 amino acids long. Trimming took off 2 bases at V and 2 bases at J, with 14 bases between the two ends. Germline V gene data show CDR1 as SGHDT and CDR2 as YYEEEE. The CDR3 sequence: CASSFRGLGPGNTIYF. The CDR3 DNA reads as TGTGCCAGCAGCTTTCGAGGTCTAGGGCCTGGAAACACCATATATTTT.

The chain is built from TRBV4-2 and TRBJ2-2, with a possible D match to TRBD2 (5 bases). The CDR3 runs 13 residues. Germline V lookup: CDR1 LGHNA, CDR2 YNFKEQ. Trimming shortened V by 3 bases and J by 6 bases, and 8 bases separated the two germline ends. CDR3 in amino acids: CASSHEEAGELFF. The CDR3, as DNA: TGTGCCAGCAGCCACGAGGAGGCCGGGGAGCTGTTTTTT.

The chain has TRBV6-1 and TRBJ1-5, with 9 nucleotides matching TRBD1. The germline V gene encodes CDR1 MNHNS and CDR2 SASEGT. V shed 6 bases, J shed 6 bases, and the junction held 6 bases outside the gene matches. The CDR3 sequence is 14 residues long. Written as DNA, the CDR3 is TGTGCCAGCAGCGCGGGACAGGGCGGTCAGCCCCAGCATTTT. Residues: CASSAGQGGQPQHF.

V usage is TRBV5-1 and J usage is TRBJ1-6, with 9 bases identical to TRBD1. This CDR3 has 17 residues. Germline-derived CDR1 and CDR2 are SGHRS and YFSETQ. J was trimmed by 9 bases and V by 0 bases; bases with no gene match: 10. The CDR3 DNA is TGCGCCAGCAGCTTGGACCCCGTAGGACAGGGGTCTTCACCCCTCCACTTT. Translation gives CASSLDPVGQGSSPLHF.

The rearrangement links TRBV10-3 to TRBJ1-2, with D tentatively TRBD1 (6 bases). The CDR3 is made up of 14 amino acids. V lost 4 bases, J lost 8 bases, and 17 bases lay in between. CDR1 ENHRY and CDR2 SYGVKD come from the germline V gene. For the CDR3, the DNA is TGTGCCATCAGTGGGGTTTTAGGGGGGCACGGCTACACCTTC. Translated: CAISGVLGGHGYTF.

The chain employs TRBV5-4 and TRBJ2-2; TRBD1 aligns across 12 bases. J lost 6 bases, V lost 4 bases, and 13 bases had no gene match. This CDR3 region has 18 residues. Germline loops: CDR1 SGHNT, CDR2 YYREEE (reference sequence). This CDR3 reads CASSRRDRGPKASGELFF. In DNA, the CDR3 is TGTGCCAGCAGCCGCCGGGACAGGGGGCCTAAGGCCTCCGGGGAGCTGTTTTTT.

The chain employs TRBV28 and TRBJ1-1; no clear D. Germline CDR1 is MDHEN and CDR2 is SYDVKM. V lost 4 bases and J 13 bases, leaving 10 bases between the germline ends. The CDR3 covers 10 residues. CDR3 sequence: CASSSRDYFF. The CDR3 DNA reads TGTGCCAGCAGTTCGCGGGATTATTTCTTT.

This clone appeared a single time. The CDR3 sequence: CASSARGLTFTGELFF. The CDR3 DNA follows: TGTGCCAGCAGCGCCCGGGGGCTGACCTTCACCGGGGAGCTGTTTTTT. The rearrangement uses TRBV7-8 and TRBJ2-2, with D perhaps matching TRBD1 or TRBD2 (6 bases each). Germline V gives CDR1 SGHVS, CDR2 FQNEAQ. The CDR3 length is 16 residues. The V and J ends lost 5 bases and 4 bases respectively, with 17 bases between them.

The rearrangement joins TRBV27 to TRBJ1-2; 7 nucleotides match TRBD1. The ends lost 3 bases at V and 7 bases at J; junction bases unmatched: 2. The CDR3 length is 12 residues. Germline V gives CDR1 MNHEY, CDR2 SMNVEV (reference sequence). CDR3 sequence: CASSFRGGGYTF. The CDR3 DNA sequence: TGTGCCAGCAGTTTCAGGGGGGGTGGCTACACCTTC.

The chain has TRBV6-5 and TRBJ1-4; D gene ambiguous. The germline V gene has CDR1 MNHEY and CDR2 SVGAGI. Trimming shortened V by 5 bases and J by 5 bases, and 12 bases separated the two germline ends. The CDR3 is made up of 14 amino acids. The CDR3 loop is CASSRLHGNEKLFF. The DNA for the CDR3 is TGTGCCAGCAGTAGGTTGCACGGCAATGAAAAACTGTTTTTT.

This clone has only a few counts. The gene calls are TRBV6-4 and TRBJ1-1, with D possibly TRBD1 on 5 matching bases. The CDR3 contains 14 residues. Trimming stripped 6 bases from V and 2 bases from J, with 13 bases between. Germline V lookup: CDR1 MRHNA, CDR2 SNTAGT. CDR3 sequence: CASRPGLGNTEAFF. The CDR3, as DNA: TGTGCCAGCAGACCGGGGCTGGGAAACACTGAAGCTTTCTTT.

The chain joins TRBV5-6 to TRBJ1-1; a possible D gene is TRBD1 (5 bases). This CDR3 comprises 13 residues. Per the germline V gene, CDR1 is SGHDT and CDR2 is YYEEEE. V gave up 4 bases and J gave up 1 base, with 8 bases separating them. The CDR3 sequence is CASSRTRNTEAFF. The CDR3 DNA is TGTGCCAGCAGCCGGACACGGAACACTGAAGCTTTCTTT.

The chain joins TRBV7-9 to TRBJ2-5, with TRBD2 as a possible D gene (5 bases). CDR3 size: 14 residues. V shed 1 base and J shed 3 bases, with 9 bases lying between them. The germline V gene has CDR1 SEHNR and CDR2 FQNEAQ (reference sequence). The CDR3 DNA sequence: TGTGCCAGCAGCTTAGAGCCAGCGGAAGAGACCCAGTACTTC. This sequence encodes CASSLEPAEETQYF.

The chain uses TRBV6-1 and TRBJ1-1, with TRBD1 matching 9 bases. The CDR3 totals 16 residues. Per germline, CDR1 MNHNS and CDR2 SASEGT. J lost 2 bases, V lost 4 bases, and 8 bases had no gene match. The CDR3 nucleotides read TGTGCCAGCAGTGTAGGGACAGGGAGATCTAACACTGAAGCTTTCTTT. As protein: CASSVGTGRSNTEAFF.